These 20 T cell receptor beta chains came from one sample sequenced in a study of CD8+ T cells in alopecia areata. Noted treatment: oral pan-JAK inhibitor, 5-10 mg twice daily. It was cDNA, reverse transcribed from extracted RNA, that served as the sequencing template. TCRdb's copy holds only in-frame clones and misses some; the assay was immunoSEQ multiplex PCR. The sample lists about 180,000 clones; approximately 50% were seen once. Sequenced here: CD8+ T cells sorted from blood, sampled at week 52, from a patient treated with tofacitinib. Receptors originate from a human donor with alopecia areata.

The rearrangement joins TRBV13 to TRBJ2-7, with 10 positions matching TRBD2. This CDR3 has 18 amino acids. With V trimmed by 1 base and J by 3 bases, 12 bases remained unmatched. Germline assignment: CDR1 PRHDT and CDR2 FYEKMQ (reference sequence). The CDR3 loop reads CASSLASFGLAGDYEQYF. CDR3 bases: TGTGCCAGCAGCTTAGCTTCATTTGGGCTAGCGGGGGACTACGAGCAGTACTTC.

The chain recombines TRBV5-1 with TRBJ2-2, with D tentatively TRBD2 (6 bases). V lost 0 bases, J lost 3 bases, and 15 bases lay in between. This CDR3 contains 17 residues. Germline loops: CDR1 SGHRS, CDR2 YFSETQ. In DNA form, the CDR3 reads TGCGCCAGCAGCTTGGCCGTGGGACTGATGGACACCGGGGAGCTGTTTTTT. It codes for CASSLAVGLMDTGELFF.

This clone has more than one count but fewer than ten. The V call is TRBV7-2, the J call TRBJ2-5, with D possibly being TRBD1 (6 bases). The CDR3 consists of 19 residues. Germline V gene sequence: CDR1 SGHTA, CDR2 FQGNSA. V gave up 5 bases and J gave up 4 bases, with 29 bases separating them. CDR3 in DNA: TGTGCCAGCAGCCCCGCCCCCCCTACCGACACAGGGCTGGGAGAGACCCAGTACTTC. It specifies CASSPAPPTDTGLGETQYF.

The V call is TRBV5-6, the J call TRBJ1-2; 7 nucleotides line up with TRBD1. The germline V gene has CDR1 SGHDT and CDR2 YYEEEE. J gave up 0 bases and V 4 bases, and 6 bases lay outside the gene matches. This CDR3 region has 15 residues. In DNA form, the CDR3 reads TGTGCCAGCAGCCCCGGGACAGCCTCTAACTATGGCTACACCTTC. This translates into CASSPGTASNYGYTF.

This chain links TRBV5-1 with TRBJ1-5; D call uncertain. V was cut by 4 bases and J by 0 bases, with 8 bases left in between. The CDR3 has 14 amino acids. Germline lookup yields CDR1 SGHRS and CDR2 YFSETQ. CDR3 in amino acids: CASSPSGSNQPQHF. CDR3 in DNA: TGCGCCAGCAGCCCGTCGGGTAGCAATCAGCCCCAGCATTTT.

This clone showed up just a few times. The chain joins TRBV4-1 to TRBJ2-5; 10 nucleotides align to TRBD2. CDR3 size: 17 residues. CDR1 and CDR2 (germline): MGHRA, YSYEKL. After removal of 0 bases from V and 4 bases from J, the junction contained 8 bases not matched to a gene. CDR3 sequence reads: CASSQDPSGGEGETQYF. CDR3 sequence (DNA): TGCGCCAGCAGCCAAGACCCCAGCGGGGGGGAGGGAGAGACCCAGTACTTC.

The chain joins TRBV12-5 to TRBJ1-1; D gene ambiguous. There are 14 residues in the CDR3. The V end lost 1 base, the J end lost 4 bases, and 10 bases lay between the germline ends. Germline V gene lookup returns CDR1 LGHNT and CDR2 FRNRAP. This CDR3 reads CASGLEGLGTEAFF. CDR3 sequence (DNA): TGTGCTAGTGGTTTGGAGGGATTGGGCACTGAAGCTTTCTTT.

The rearrangement joins TRBV10-3 to TRBJ1-5, with D uncertain. Germline V gene lookup returns CDR1 ENHRY and CDR2 SYGVKD. Trimming took 4 bases from V and 4 from J, leaving 8 bases between them. This CDR3 has 13 residues. CDR3 in amino acids: CAISGEENQPQHF. DNA of the CDR3: TGTGCCATCAGTGGGGAGGAGAATCAGCCCCAGCATTTT.

This clone was seen a few times. This sequence joins TRBV6-5 and TRBJ2-3, with 8 bases that match TRBD2. The V segment lost 6 bases and the J segment 2 bases; nucleotides outside the gene matches: 7. The CDR3 is 15 amino acids. Germline assignment: CDR1 MNHEY and CDR2 SVGAGI. In DNA form, the CDR3 reads TGTGCCAGCAGCCCGGACGGGGGGGCCACAGATACGCAGTATTTT. This sequence encodes CASSPDGGATDTQYF.

The sample holds a few counts of this clone. CDR3 nucleotide sequence: TGCAGCGTTGAAGACGGCCGGGACAACTATGGCTACACCTTC. This codes for CSVEDGRDNYGYTF. The chain couples TRBV29-1 to TRBJ1-2, with a weak D call TRBD1 (5 bases). V shed 0 bases and J shed 2 bases, with 10 bases lying between them. The CDR3 extends over 14 amino acids. CDR1 is SQVTM and CDR2 is ANQGSEA in the germline V gene.

The chain joins TRBV4-3 to TRBJ1-1, with D unresolved. The ends were cut back, 0 bases at V and 3 bases at J, with 5 bases in the middle. CDR1 and CDR2 from the germline V gene are LGHNA and YSLEER. The CDR3 consists of 13 residues. In DNA form, the CDR3 reads TGCGCCAGCAGCCAAGACCAGTACACTGAAGCTTTCTTT. Amino acids: CASSQDQYTEAFF.

The chain employs TRBV27 and TRBJ1-1; D is unclear. Germline CDR1 MNHEY, CDR2 SMNVEV (reference sequence). With 1 base removed from V and 8 bases from J, the gap between germline ends came to 11 bases. The CDR3 has 13 residues. CDR3 DNA sequence: TGTGCCAGCAGTTTATTCGAGGGCGTCGAAGCTTTCTTT. Its translation is CASSLFEGVEAFF.

This chain joins TRBV5-6 and TRBJ2-2; 9 bases are a match to TRBD2. CDR3 length: 15 amino acids. V trimming: 4 bases; J trimming: 7 bases; junction bases outside the gene matches: 8. The V gene's germline CDR1 is SGHDT and CDR2 YYEEEE. This CDR3 is CASSLSGGSSGELFF. The CDR3 DNA is TGTGCCAGCAGCCTAAGCGGGGGGAGCAGCGGGGAGCTGTTTTTT. Full variable domain (rest looked up from reference TRBV5-6 and TRBJ2-2): DAGVTQSPTHLIKTRGQQVTLRCSPKSGHDTVSWYQQALGQGPQFIFQYYEEEERQRGNFPDRFSGHQFPNYSSELNVNALLLGDSALYLCASSLSGGSSGELFFGEGSRLTVL.

This clone was recorded only once. The rearrangement uses TRBV5-4 and TRBJ1-2; TRBD1 aligns across 7 bases. V was pared by 5 bases and J by 8 bases, with 9 bases of the junction left unmatched. CDR1 is SGHNT, CDR2 YYREEE, per germline (reference sequence). The CDR3 has 13 residues. The CDR3 loop is CASSSDRLGGYTF. The DNA for the CDR3 is TGTGCCAGCAGTTCGGACAGGTTAGGCGGCTACACCTTC.

The chain recombines TRBV30 with TRBJ1-1; possibly TRBD1 for D (5 bases). V lost 1 base and J lost 1, with 10 bases in between. Germline loops: CDR1 GTSNPN, CDR2 SVGIG (reference sequence). The CDR3 length is 14 residues. The CDR3 bases are TGTGCCTGGAGTGGGGACGAGGCGAACACTGAAGCTTTCTTT. Amino acid sequence: CAWSGDEANTEAFF.

The chain links TRBV11-2 to TRBJ2-5; D might be TRBD1 (6 bases). Trimming stripped 6 bases from V and 4 bases from J, with 15 bases between. The CDR3 spans 14 residues. Germline V gene data show CDR1 as SGHAT and CDR2 as FQNNGV. This CDR3 is CASSLWDKGETQYF. The CDR3 DNA reads TGTGCCAGCAGTTTGTGGGACAAAGGAGAGACCCAGTACTTC. The complete variable domain, with remaining parts taken from reference TRBV11-2 and TRBJ2-5, reads EAGVAQSPRYKIIEKRQSVAFWCNPISGHATLYWYQQILGQGPKLLIQFQNNGVVDDSQLPKDRFSAERLKGVDSTLKIQPAKLEDSAVYLCASSLWDKGETQYFGPGTRLLVL.

V is TRBV5-1 and J is TRBJ1-2; TRBD1 aligns across 8 bases. CDR1 is SGHRS and CDR2 is YFSETQ in the germline V gene. The ends lost 0 bases at V and 4 bases at J; junction bases unmatched: 5. The CDR3 sequence is 15 residues long. CDR3 amino acids: CASSLEDRVPYGYTF. In DNA, the CDR3 is TGCGCCAGCAGCTTGGAGGACAGGGTCCCCTATGGCTACACCTTC.

The V and J genes are TRBV29-1 and TRBJ1-1; the match to TRBD1 covers 9 bases. Germline CDR1 is SQVTM and CDR2 is ANQGSEA. There are 13 residues in the CDR3. CDR3: CSTPGQGTTEAFF. The CDR3 coding sequence is TGCAGTACCCCGGGACAGGGCACCACTGAAGCTTTCTTT. The full variable domain, with the rest looked up from reference TRBV29-1 and TRBJ1-1, is SAVISQKPSRDICQRGTSLTIQCQVDSQVTMMFWYRQQPGQSLTLIATANQGSEATYESGFVIDKFPISRPNLTFSTLTVSNMSPEDSSIYLCSTPGQGTTEAFFGQGTRLTVV.

This chain joins TRBV2 and TRBJ2-3; no clear D gene. CDR3 length: 11 residues. Germline CDR1 and CDR2: SNHLY and FYNNEI. Trimming removed 5 bases from V and 6 bases from J, with 6 bases in between. The CDR3 loop is CASSPQDTQYF. The CDR3 region has the DNA TGTGCCAGCAGTCCCCAGGATACGCAGTATTTT.

On this clone: This sample includes further DNA sequences coding for the same CDR3. The chain recombines TRBV5-1 with TRBJ2-3, with a tentative D call TRBD1 (6 bases). Between the trimmed V and J ends, which lost 0 bases and 0 bases, there was a span of 8 bases. In germline, CDR1 is SGHRS, CDR2 YFSETQ. CDR3 length: 15 amino acids. The CDR3 DNA follows: TGCGCCAGCAGCTTGGGGACAGCTAGCACAGATACGCAGTATTTT. It translates to CASSLGTASTDTQYF.